The T cell receptor beta chain described here comes from a study of shared clonotypes between healthy human individuals. Using about 0.2 ug DNA, 30,000 to 35,000 T cell genomes, the sorted-subset replicate PCRs were run. In the authors' workflow: Junction-only sequences without quality scores came from ImmunoSEQ, so filtering differed. TCRdb's table, derived via immunoSEQ multiplex PCR, lists solely in-frame clones and lacks some. Clone size and V and J calls were adopted from that table, with D and trimming inferred from the DNA. The sample lists approximately 980,000 clones, roughly 72% seen once, with about 1.5% in the top ten. Study-wide results and caveats: It was observed that 4% to 6% of naive CD4 clonotypes were shared across a handful of donors.

Notes on this clone: Its antigen remains unknown.

V dropped 0 bases and J dropped 6 bases, with 16 bases sitting between them. Germline V gene lookup returns CDR1 SGHRS and CDR2 YFSETQ. The CDR3 has 15 amino acids. The clonotype was recovered from a man younger than 30 in good health. The sequenced sample was memory CD4+ T cells sorted from blood. Subset specified: CD45RA-negative fraction. V gene TRBV5-1 combines with J gene TRBJ2-7; D unclear. The CDR3 DNA is TGCGCCAGCAGCTTGGCCCCCTCGAAGGGCGGCGAGCAGTACTTC. Its translation: CASSLAPSKGGEQYF. Full variable domain (outside the CDR3, taken from reference TRBV5-1 and TRBJ2-7): KAGVTQTPRYLIKTRGQQVTLSCSPISGHRSVSWYQQTPGQGLQFLFEYFSETQRNKGNFPGRFSGRQFSNSRSEMNVSTLELGDSALYLCASSLAPSKGGEQYFGPGTRLTVT.